The TCR beta chain under discussion was sequenced for a study of patients and donors after allogeneic stem cell transplantation. CDR1 and CDR2 (germline): LGHNA, YNFKEQ. V lost 0 bases, J lost 4 bases, and 0 bases stayed unmatched. CDR3 length: 15 amino acids. One entry per CDR3 protein, called by TCRdb with MiXCR from the RT-PCR reads. The repertoire holds about 200,000 distinct CDR3 sequences, with about 40% as singletons. The receptor's source is a human donor who was either an allogeneic HSCT recipient or a stem cell or donor lymphocyte infusion donor (not recorded which). It is not recorded whose cells these are; they may come from a transplant donor. Sequencing was performed on blood, either unsorted or a sorted T cell fraction (not recorded which). The V and J genes are TRBV4-2 and TRBJ2-7, with 13 nucleotides matching TRBD2. CDR3 sequence: CASSQEGLAGYEQYF. The CDR3 bases are TGTGCCAGCAGCCAAGAGGGACTAGCGGGGTACGAGCAGTACTTC.